This entry describes one T cell receptor (beta chain). The CDR3 has 15 amino acids. Germline V gene lookup returns CDR1 SQVTM and CDR2 ANQGSEA. Trimming took 0 bases from V and 8 from J; bases not matched to a gene: 7. This entry comes from a study of blood T cell repertoires in COVID-19. At the level of the study: In each case, the material was cDNA or gDNA derived from T cells, B-cell-depleted T cells, or PBMCs.

Clones were read by immunoSEQ multiplex PCR, and TCRdb kept only the in-frame ones, dropping some. The sample carries 45,000 to 55,000 clones, 55% to 70% recorded once. The clonotype was recovered from a woman aged 70 to 79 with acute or convalescent COVID-19. The specimen was peripheral blood. The gene calls are TRBV29-1 and TRBJ1-4; 9 bases match TRBD1. The CDR3 spells CSVEDSQGAGEKLFF. The CDR3 DNA reads as TGCAGCGTTGAAGATTCACAGGGGGCAGGGGAAAAACTGTTTTTT.